The clone carrying this TCR beta chain was recorded at least ten times. The antigen is undetermined. This sample is drawn from a study of identical twins. Study-wide findings and caveats: Reduced insertions were recorded for abundant cord blood beta clonotypes, with no such pattern in memory repertoires. Out-of-frame alpha sequences shared by twins were enriched for low generation probability.

The ends lost 0 bases at V and 8 bases at J; junction bases unmatched: 8. The CDR3 has 15 residues. Germline V gives CDR1 SGHRS, CDR2 YFSETQ. In every case, the donor was a healthy Caucasian. MiXCR, run by TCRdb on the 5' RACE reads, gives a single entry per CDR3 protein. The data show over 550,000 distinct CDR3 sequences, about 7% seen once. The data also belong to a second study, concerning yellow fever vaccine responses in identical twins. That paper notes: Reportedly, the T cell response mounted by twins to vaccine seemed partly convergent, partly personalized.

This receptor was obtained from a woman aged 18-29 years in good health. The sequenced sample consisted of PBMCs. The chain has TRBV5-1 and TRBJ2-1; 7 bases are shared with TRBD2. This CDR3 reads CASSLAGLAAHEQFF. The CDR3 DNA follows: TGCGCCAGCAGCTTGGCAGGGCTAGCGGCACATGAGCAGTTCTTC.